The 3 T cell receptor beta chains presented below share a single source sample, sequenced in a study of blood T cell repertoires in COVID-19 (dated by TCRdb to about 2020). To prepare the library, the immunoSEQ multiplex PCR assay was applied. This is the immuneACCESS table as TCRdb keeps it, with only in-frame sequences that have V and J called. A part of the clones is gone; compared with another copy, unresolved V genes explain less than half, and the rest is unexplained. This sample comprises about 240,000 clones, approximately 90% of them detected only once. The top ten hold 7.2% of the sample. Sequenced material: peripheral blood. Receptors were obtained from a man aged 55 to 69 who had recovered from COVID-19.

V and J are TRBV9 and TRBJ2-1, with TRBD1 matching 10 bases. In germline, CDR1 is SGDLS, CDR2 YYNGEE. Trimming removed 3 bases from V and 6 bases from J; junction bases left unmatched: 3. There are 14 residues in the CDR3. The CDR3 region is CASSGGQGINEQFF. The CDR3 coding sequence is TGTGCCAGCAGCGGGGGACAGGGGATCAATGAGCAGTTCTTC.

The chain joins TRBV5-1 to TRBJ1-2, with 7 bases lining up with TRBD1. Germline lookup yields CDR1 SGHRS and CDR2 YFSETQ. Trimming removed 0 bases from V and 2 bases from J; junction bases left unmatched: 10. The CDR3 loop spans 17 amino acids. The DNA for the CDR3 is TGCGCCAGCAGCTTGGGCCAGGGACAGCTCTCGAACTATGGCTACACCTTC. Encoded protein: CASSLGQGQLSNYGYTF. Together with reference TRBV5-1 and TRBJ1-2, the CDR3 gives the full variable domain: KAGVTQTPRYLIKTRGQQVTLSCSPISGHRSVSWYQQTPGQGLQFLFEYFSETQRNKGNFPGRFSGRQFSNSRSEMNVSTLELGDSALYLCASSLGQGQLSNYGYTFGSGTRLTVV.

The rearrangement links TRBV9 to TRBJ1-4, with TRBD1 matching 9 bases. This CDR3 comprises 14 residues. V lost 4 bases to trimming and J lost 9 bases; unmatched junction nucleotides: 7. Germline-derived CDR1 and CDR2 are SGDLS and YYNGEE. The CDR3 DNA sequence: TGTGCCAGCAGCCCGACAGGGGGAGAGAAAAAACTGTTTTTT. It is translated as CASSPTGGEKKLFF.